Listed below are T cell receptor beta chains from one sample, sequenced in a study of T cell responses to AZD1222 COVID-19 vaccine. The data were produced by immunoSEQ multiplex PCR, yet TCRdb's version contains in-frame clones alone and is incomplete. Among about 140,000 clones listed, around 90% were seen once. Sequences were derived from peripheral blood, sampled on day 0 of AZD1222 vaccination. The receptors here all came from an adult in good health. The CDR3 runs from the conserved cysteine through the conserved F or W. Fields, in order: J gene, D gene, V gene, clone size, CDR3 length, CDR3 protein, CDR3 DNA. The D gene is left open where the match is weak. The size field is filled for only some rows; it gives once, few, many or a size class.

j_call: TRBJ1-2
d_call: -
v_call: TRBV30
clone_size: -
cdr3_length: 14
cdr3_aa: CAWLTARGNYGYTF
cdr3_nt: TGTGCCTGGCTGACAGCACGGGGTAACTATGGCTACACCTTC

j_call: TRBJ1-1
d_call: -
v_call: TRBV28
clone_size: -
cdr3_length: 15
cdr3_aa: CASSFAGAGNTEAFF
cdr3_nt: TGTGCCAGCAGTTTTGCGGGGGCAGGGAACACTGAAGCTTTCTTT

j_call: TRBJ1-4
d_call: -
v_call: TRBV6-5
clone_size: -
cdr3_length: 15
cdr3_aa: CASSFRDAALAKLFF
cdr3_nt: TGTGCCAGCAGTTTTAGGGACGCCGCTCTTGCAAAACTGTTTTTT

j_call: TRBJ2-7
d_call: TRBD1
v_call: TRBV7-2
clone_size: -
cdr3_length: 15
cdr3_aa: CASSFPDRATYEQYF
cdr3_nt: TGTGCCAGCAGCTTCCCGGACAGGGCCACCTACGAGCAGTACTTC

j_call: TRBJ1-1
d_call: -
v_call: TRBV12-3/TRBV12-4
clone_size: -
cdr3_length: 11
cdr3_aa: CASSFGTEAFF
cdr3_nt: TGTGCCAGCAGTTTCGGCACTGAAGCTTTCTTT

j_call: TRBJ1-4
d_call: TRBD1
v_call: TRBV18
clone_size: -
cdr3_length: 15
cdr3_aa: CASSNTGGVNEKLFF
cdr3_nt: TGTGCCAGCTCAAATACAGGGGGAGTTAATGAAAAACTGTTTTTT

j_call: TRBJ1-3
d_call: -
v_call: TRBV25-1
clone_size: -
cdr3_length: 14
cdr3_aa: CASSEAGAGNTIYF
cdr3_nt: TGTGCCAGCAGTGAAGCAGGGGCTGGAAACACCATATATTTT

j_call: TRBJ1-5
d_call: -
v_call: TRBV7-9
clone_size: -
cdr3_length: 14
cdr3_aa: CASSLDGNDQPQHF
cdr3_nt: TGTGCCAGCAGCTTAGACGGGAACGATCAGCCCCAGCATTTT

j_call: TRBJ2-1
d_call: -
v_call: TRBV30
clone_size: -
cdr3_length: 14
cdr3_aa: CAWVGGQAYNEQFF
cdr3_nt: TGTGCCTGGGTTGGGGGGCAAGCCTACAATGAGCAGTTCTTC

j_call: TRBJ1-4
d_call: -
v_call: TRBV29-1
clone_size: -
cdr3_length: 12
cdr3_aa: CSVAGVGEKLFF
cdr3_nt: TGCAGCGTTGCGGGGGTGGGAGAAAAACTGTTTTTT

j_call: TRBJ2-7
d_call: -
v_call: TRBV18
clone_size: -
cdr3_length: 13
cdr3_aa: CASSPLGSYEQYF
cdr3_nt: TGTGCCAGCTCACCATTGGGGTCCTACGAGCAGTACTTC

j_call: TRBJ2-5
d_call: -
v_call: TRBV5-1
clone_size: once
cdr3_length: 16
cdr3_aa: CASSLDGHLYQETQYF
cdr3_nt: TGCGCCAGCAGCTTGGACGGACACCTCTACCAAGAGACCCAGTACTTC

j_call: TRBJ1-5
d_call: TRBD1
v_call: TRBV7-3
clone_size: -
cdr3_length: 13
cdr3_aa: CASSLDRDQPQHF
cdr3_nt: TGTGCCAGCAGCCTGGACAGGGATCAGCCCCAGCATTTT

j_call: TRBJ1-1
d_call: TRBD1
v_call: TRBV27
clone_size: -
cdr3_length: 16
cdr3_aa: CASSSRPGTGDTEAFF
cdr3_nt: TGTGCCAGCAGTTCACGTCCCGGGACAGGGGACACTGAAGCTTTCTTT

j_call: TRBJ2-1
d_call: TRBD2
v_call: TRBV3-1/TRBV3-2
clone_size: -
cdr3_length: 17
cdr3_aa: CASSPQAGRGGFDEQFF
cdr3_nt: TGTGCCAGCAGCCCCCAGGCGGGGCGGGGGGGCTTTGATGAGCAGTTCTTC

j_call: TRBJ1-2
d_call: TRBD1
v_call: TRBV7-9
clone_size: -
cdr3_length: 15
cdr3_aa: CASSLKGGSTYGYTF
cdr3_nt: TGTGCCAGCAGCTTAAAAGGGGGCTCGACCTATGGCTACACCTTC

j_call: TRBJ2-3
d_call: -
v_call: TRBV2
clone_size: -
cdr3_length: 12
cdr3_aa: CASSETPDTQYF
cdr3_nt: TGTGCCAGCAGTGAGACCCCAGATACGCAGTATTTT